Described below is a single T cell receptor (beta chain) sequence and its context. Its matching antigen is unknown. Primers for the PCR totalled 60 Vbeta and 13 Jbeta. TCRdb's copy holds only in-frame clones and misses some; the assay was immunoSEQ multiplex PCR. This table has around 150,000 clones, 85% appearing once. Germline V lookup: CDR1 SGHAT, CDR2 FQNNGV. This CDR3 contains 17 residues. Germline trimming cut 6 bases from V and 1 base from J; bases unmatched to any gene: 14. The data are from a study of cytomegalovirus exposure and HLA in healthy donors. Study results and limitations: Because they were indistinguishable, some V segments, including TRBV6-2 and TRBV6-3, were excluded.

Sequencing was done on a sample of PBMCs. This receptor was identified in a man younger than 30 in good health and CMV-seropositive. The gene calls are TRBV11-2 and TRBJ2-7, with TRBD1 matching over 8 bases. As DNA, the CDR3 is TGTGCCAGCAGTATTACGGACAGGGAGAAATATTCCTACGAGCAGTACTTC. It specifies CASSITDREKYSYEQYF.